Below, one TCR beta chain is given with its context. Primers: 60 Vbeta forward and 13 Jbeta reverse. Assay used: immunoSEQ multiplex PCR; TCRdb lists only in-frame clones, some missing. The sample holds some 96,000 clones; about 74% are singletons and the top ten take roughly 7.7%. CDR1 is SQVTM and CDR2 is ANQGSEA in the germline V gene. Trimming removed 5 bases from V and 0 bases from J, with 10 bases in between. This CDR3 has 13 amino acids. The data are from a study of cytomegalovirus exposure and HLA in healthy donors. The chain couples TRBV29-1 to TRBJ1-1; possibly TRBD1 for D (5 bases). Material for sequencing was PBMCs. This TCR derives from a female donor in good health and CMV-seronegative. CDR3 sequence (DNA): TGCAGCGTTTTAAGGGGCTTGAACACTGAAGCTTTCTTT. This codes for CSVLRGLNTEAFF.